This T cell receptor beta chain came from a study of cytomegalovirus exposure and HLA in healthy donors. 13 Jbeta primers and 60 Vbeta primers were used for the PCR. Using immunoSEQ multiplex PCR, the repertoire was profiled, and TCRdb retains in-frame clones only, with some absent. The profile shows around 170,000 clones, roughly 80% of them singletons. V gave up 5 bases and J gave up 7 bases, with 15 bases separating them. Germline-derived CDR1 and CDR2 are MDHEN and SYDVKM. CDR3 length: 15 amino acids. The origin of this receptor is a man between 40 and 49 years old in good health and CMV-seropositive. The specimen sequenced was PBMCs. The chain carries TRBV28 and TRBJ1-6, with D maybe TRBD1 (6 bases). CDR3 loop: CASSLGGAKNSPLHF. In DNA, the CDR3 is TGTGCCAGCAGTCTTGGGGGGGCGAAAAATTCACCCCTCCACTTT.